These T cell receptor beta chains were read from a single sample in a study of blood T cell repertoires in COVID-19. The assay was immunoSEQ multiplex PCR, and TCRdb's table has in-frame clones only and misses some. This table holds about 260,000 clones, 85% to 90% found once. The source material was peripheral blood. All receptors derive from a woman aged 55-69 years with COVID-19, enrolled during active disease. CDR3s include the opening cysteine and the closing phenylalanine or tryptophan. The D gene is left open where the match is weak. Clone size appears in some rows only: once, few, many, or a class for an expanded clone.

J | size | V | D | length | DNA | CDR3
TRBJ2-2 | . | TRBV7-8 | TRBD2 | 17 | TGTGCCAGCAGCGTGCAGGGACTAGCGGCCCGTGGCGGGGAGCTGTTTTTT | CASSVQGLAARGGELFF
TRBJ2-7 | . | TRBV5-5 | . | 14 | TGTGCCAGCAGCTTGGCCTCGCGGACCTACGAGCAGTACTTC | CASSLASRTYEQYF
TRBJ2-7 | . | TRBV28 | TRBD1 | 14 | TGTGCCAGCCTTTTAGGGACAGGGGGCTCCGAGCAGTACTTC | CASLLGTGGSEQYF
TRBJ1-1 | . | TRBV5-1 | . | 15 | TGCGCCAGCAGCTTGGATCTCGGTGTCTTCACCGAAGCTTTCTTT | CASSLDLGVFTEAFF
TRBJ1-4 | . | TRBV7-3 | . | 15 | TGTGCCAGCAGCTGCGACAGGCCAACTAATGAAAAACTGTTTTTT | CASSCDRPTNEKLFF
TRBJ2-1 | . | TRBV24-1 | TRBD2 | 13 | TGTGCCACCAGTCCAGCGGGGTACAATGAGCAGTTCTTC | CATSPAGYNEQFF
TRBJ2-2 | few | TRBV4-2 | . | 14 | TGTGCCAGCAGCCAAGATCGGAGTGGCGGGGAGCTGTTTTTT | CASSQDRSGGELFF
TRBJ2-3 | once | TRBV6-5 | TRBD2 | 16 | TGTGCCAGCAGTTATGGGCTAGCGGGAGGGGGAGATACGCAGTATTTT | CASSYGLAGGGDTQYF
TRBJ2-7 | . | TRBV13 | TRBD1 | 16 | TGTGCCAGCAGCTGGGCCGGGGACAGGGACCACTACGAGCAGTACTTC | CASSWAGDRDHYEQYF
TRBJ2-7 | once | TRBV9 | TRBD1 | 16 | TGTGCCAGCAGCGTAGGACCGGGAACAGGGGGCGGCGAGCAGTACTTC | CASSVGPGTGGGEQYF
TRBJ2-3 | . | TRBV28 | TRBD2 | 16 | TGTGCCAGCAGCCCTTCGGGGGGGTATGGCACAGATACGCAGTATTTT | CASSPSGGYGTDTQYF
TRBJ1-4 | . | TRBV27 | . | 19 | TGTGCCAGCAGGCTAAGAGGTGGAGGCCCCACACCCCTTAATGAAAAACTGTTTTTT | CASRLRGGGPTPLNEKLFF
TRBJ1-1 | . | TRBV28 | . | 13 | TGTGCCAGCAGTTTGCCTAGGTTGACTGAAGCTTTCTTT | CASSLPRLTEAFF
TRBJ2-1 | . | TRBV7-6 | TRBD1 | 16 | TGTGCCAGCAGCTTAGCGCGAGACAGGGGGCGGAATGAGCAGTTCTTC | CASSLARDRGRNEQFF
TRBJ1-5 | once | TRBV5-8 | . | 14 | TGTGCCAGCAGCCCGATAGGACAGCCGGTTTCAATACATTTT | CASSPIGQPVSIHF
TRBJ2-7 | . | TRBV7-9 | . | 12 | TGTGCCAGCGGGCAGAGCTCCTACGAGCAGTACTTC | CASGQSSYEQYF
TRBJ2-1 | . | TRBV2 | TRBD2 | 14 | TGTGCCAGCAGTGGCGGGAGCTCCTACAATGAGCAGTTCTTC | CASSGGSSYNEQFF
TRBJ2-2 | . | TRBV11-3 | TRBD1 | 15 | TGTGCCAGCAGCCCCCGGACAGGCGACACCGGGGAGCTGTTTTTT | CASSPRTGDTGELFF
TRBJ2-5 | . | TRBV6-2/TRBV6-3 | . | 12 | TGTGCCAGCAGTTGGAGGGTGGAGACCCAGTACTTC | CASSWRVETQYF
TRBJ2-1 | . | TRBV2 | TRBD1 | 15 | TGTGCCAGCAGTCGGGGACAGGGGGCCTACAATGAGCAGTTCTTC | CASSRGQGAYNEQFF
TRBJ2-7 | . | TRBV11-2 | TRBD2 | 15 | TGTGCCAGCAGCTGGACTAGCGGGAGCTTCTACGAGCAGTACTTC | CASSWTSGSFYEQYF
TRBJ2-2 | . | TRBV19 | TRBD2 | 16 | TGTGCCAGTAGTAAGGCTAGCGGGAGTACCACCGGGGAGCTGTTTTTT | CASSKASGSTTGELFF
TRBJ2-5 | . | TRBV5-1 | . | 13 | TGCGCCAGCAGCTCTGGCGGCCCAGAGACCCAGTACTTC | CASSSGGPETQYF
TRBJ1-5 | . | TRBV6-5 | TRBD1 | 15 | TGTGCCAGCAGATTTGGACAGGGGGCAGGACAGCCCCAGCATTTT | CASRFGQGAGQPQHF
TRBJ1-2 | . | TRBV5-1 | . | 14 | TGCGCCAGCAGCGCCTCAACAGGCCCCGCTGGCTACACCTTC | CASSASTGPAGYTF
TRBJ1-1 | . | TRBV30 | TRBD1 | 12 | TGTGCCTGGAGTGGGGACAGGGTGGAAGCTTTCTTT | CAWSGDRVEAFF
TRBJ2-7 | once | TRBV9 | . | 15 | TGTGCCAGCAGCCCCCGCGGCACAACCCCCTACGAGCAGTACTTC | CASSPRGTTPYEQYF
TRBJ1-2 | . | TRBV5-1 | . | 16 | TGCGCCAGCAGTCACTTGGCAGGGTTAGGGCTTAGTGGCTACACCTTC | CASSHLAGLGLSGYTF
TRBJ1-6 | . | TRBV3-1/TRBV3-2 | TRBD1 | 14 | TGTGCCAGCAGCCAGGAGGACAGGAATTCACCCCTCCACTTT | CASSQEDRNSPLHF